One and the same sample provided the 13 T cell receptor beta chains below, sequenced in a study of T-cell memory formation after mild COVID-19. TCRdb re-analysed the 5' RACE reads in MiXCR, keeping a single row per CDR3 protein. The repertoire holds about 170,000 distinct CDR3 sequences, with 13% as singletons. Sequenced: PBMCs or a T cell subset sorted from them (not recorded which). These receptors were obtained from a man between 18 and 29 years old who had mild COVID-19 (a few samples of this study predate the infection). Cell type and time point are not known.

In its sample, this clonotype was seen a few times. V and J are TRBV4-1 and TRBJ2-3; 8 positions agree with TRBD1. The CDR3 loop spans 14 amino acids. Germline V gene data show CDR1 as MGHRA and CDR2 as YSYEKL. J gave up 7 bases and V 1 base, and 4 bases lay outside the gene matches. For the CDR3, the DNA is TGCGCCAGCAGCCAAGGTCAGGGGGCTTATACGCAGTATTTT. Protein: CASSQGQGAYTQYF.

This clonotype was counted ten times or more. The chain recombines TRBV7-9 with TRBJ1-6; D not certain. V lost 3 bases, J lost 8 bases, and 8 bases lay in between. The CDR3 runs to 13 residues. Germline V gives CDR1 SEHNR, CDR2 FQNEAQ (reference sequence). The CDR3 sequence is CASSFSQDSPLHF. Here the CDR3 DNA reads TGTGCCAGCAGCTTTTCCCAGGATTCACCCCTCCACTTT.

This clonotype came up a few times. The gene calls are TRBV5-1 and TRBJ1-6; the match to TRBD1 covers 8 bases. CDR1 is SGHRS, CDR2 YFSETQ, per germline. With 1 base clipped from V and 10 bases from J, the junction kept 10 bases outside the gene matches. The CDR3 extends over 16 amino acids. The CDR3 DNA reads as TGCGCCAGCAGCTTGAGTCAGGGGGCGCGTGGGTCACCCCTCCACTTT. Its translation: CASSLSQGARGSPLHF.

This chain links TRBV24-1 with TRBJ2-5; D possibly corresponds to TRBD1 (6 bases). V dropped 4 bases and J dropped 1 base, with 12 bases sitting between them. The CDR3 is made up of 15 amino acids. CDR1 KGHDR and CDR2 SFDVKD come from the germline V gene. This CDR3 reads CATSDSGTSQETQYF. The CDR3, as DNA: TGTGCCACCAGTGACTCCGGGACAAGCCAAGAGACCCAGTACTTC.

V and J are TRBV15 and TRBJ2-7; 9 nucleotides align to TRBD1. Trimming cost V 8 bases and J 5 bases; bases outside gene matches: 10. Germline CDR1 and CDR2: LNHNV and YYDKDF (reference sequence). CDR3 length: 14 residues. The CDR3 nucleotides read TGTGCCACCTCCCGGGACAGGGAGTCAGACGAGCAGTACGTC. Translated: CATSRDRESDEQYV.

This clonotype was counted many times. The rearrangement uses TRBV7-9 and TRBJ2-1; D is perhaps TRBD2 (6 bases). The CDR3 sequence is 16 residues long. CDR1 and CDR2 from the germline V gene are SEHNR and FQNEAQ (reference sequence). Trimming removed 2 bases from V and 0 bases from J, with 11 bases in between. The CDR3 region is CASSLSLASSYNEQFF. The CDR3 DNA is TGTGCCAGCAGCTTATCGCTAGCGAGCTCCTACAATGAGCAGTTCTTC.

The chain joins TRBV20-1 to TRBJ2-7; D is perhaps TRBD1 or TRBD2 (7 bases each). Germline V gene data show CDR1 as DFQATT and CDR2 as SNEGSKA (reference sequence). The V end was cut by 5 bases, the J end by 4 bases, with 18 bases between. The CDR3 covers 14 residues. CDR3 nucleotide sequence: TGCAGTGCTGCCCGACAGGGAGCGGGGTACGAGCAGTACTTC. Its protein product is CSAARQGAGYEQYF.

The chain's CDR3 is CSARRGGEVNEKLFF. The CDR3 DNA reads TGCAGTGCCCGCCGGGGGGGTGAGGTCAATGAAAAACTGTTTTTT. V usage is TRBV20-1 and J usage is TRBJ1-4; a weak D match, TRBD1 (5 bases). Trimming stripped 6 bases from V and 5 bases from J, with 19 bases between. This CDR3 has 15 residues. Looked up from germline, CDR1 is DFQATT and CDR2 is SNEGSKA (reference sequence).

This clonotype was counted many times. The rearrangement links TRBV4-1 to TRBJ2-7; the D gene is possibly TRBD1 (5 bases). Germline-derived CDR1 and CDR2 are MGHRA and YSYEKL. Trimming pared 0 bases from V and 4 bases from J, leaving 13 bases between. This CDR3 region has 15 residues. CDR3 sequence (DNA): TGCGCCAGCAGCCAAGAAAGGGGCGGATTATACGAGCAGTACTTC. This gives the protein CASSQERGGLYEQYF.

The chain carries TRBV4-3 and TRBJ1-2; 9 bases are shared with TRBD1. V trimming: 0 bases; J trimming: 6 bases; junction bases outside the gene matches: 11. This CDR3 has 17 residues. Germline CDR1 reads LGHNA; CDR2 reads YSLEER. The CDR3, as DNA: TGCGCCAGCAGCCAAGATCTACAGGGGGCGAAAGGTCATGGCTACACCTTC. This translates into CASSQDLQGAKGHGYTF.

The chain carries TRBV2 and TRBJ2-3; D not resolved. The germline gives CDR1 SNHLY, CDR2 FYNNEI. V was cut by 5 bases and J by 6 bases, with 15 bases left in between. CDR3 length: 14 amino acids. The CDR3 DNA is TGTGCCAGCAGTTTGTCCGGACGCCCGGATACGCAGTATTTT. Protein sequence: CASSLSGRPDTQYF.

This chain joins TRBV9 and TRBJ1-1; 7 nucleotides align to TRBD1. The junction had 2 bases not matched to a gene; V was cut back by 0 bases and J by 0 bases. There are 15 residues in the CDR3. Germline CDR1 is SGDLS and CDR2 is YYNGEE. The CDR3 spells CASSVGDRMNTEAFF. The DNA for the CDR3 is TGTGCCAGCAGCGTAGGGGACAGAATGAACACTGAAGCTTTCTTT.

The J gene is TRBJ2-7, the V gene TRBV12-3 or TRBV12-4; D unclear. The length of the CDR3 is 13 residues. The V gene lost 6 bases and the J gene lost 2 bases, with 11 bases spanning the gap. CDR3: CASRPWTTYEQYV. CDR3 sequence (DNA): TGTGCCAGCAGACCCTGGACGACCTACGAGCAGTACGTC.